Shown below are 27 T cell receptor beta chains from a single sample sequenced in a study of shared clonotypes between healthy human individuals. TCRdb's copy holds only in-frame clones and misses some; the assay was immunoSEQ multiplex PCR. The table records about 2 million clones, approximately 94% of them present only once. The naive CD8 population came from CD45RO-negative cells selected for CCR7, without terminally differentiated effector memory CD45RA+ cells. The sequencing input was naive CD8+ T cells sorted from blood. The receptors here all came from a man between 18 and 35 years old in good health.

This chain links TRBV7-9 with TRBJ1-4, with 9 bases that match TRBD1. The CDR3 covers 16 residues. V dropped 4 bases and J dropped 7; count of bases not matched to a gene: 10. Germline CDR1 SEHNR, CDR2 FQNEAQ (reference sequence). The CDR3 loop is CASSSTQGAGFEKLFF. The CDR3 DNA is TGTGCCAGCAGCTCCACACAGGGGGCTGGATTTGAAAAACTGTTTTTT.

The CDR3 DNA is TGTGCCAGCAGCTTACAAGTCTCGGGGCTTGGCGGGGAGCTGTTTTTT. Translated: CASSLQVSGLGGELFF. This chain links TRBV7-2 with TRBJ2-2; either TRBD1 or TRBD2 may supply D (5 bases each). The CDR3 is 16 amino acids. The germline CDR1 and CDR2 sequences are SGHTA and FQGNSA. With 2 bases removed from V and 7 bases from J, the gap between germline ends came to 17 bases.

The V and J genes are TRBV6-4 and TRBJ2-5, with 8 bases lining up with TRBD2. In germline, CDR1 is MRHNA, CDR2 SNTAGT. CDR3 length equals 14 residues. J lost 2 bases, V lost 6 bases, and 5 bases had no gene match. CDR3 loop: CASRTGTRQETQYF. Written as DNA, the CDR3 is TGTGCCAGCAGGACCGGGACTAGGCAAGAGACCCAGTACTTC.

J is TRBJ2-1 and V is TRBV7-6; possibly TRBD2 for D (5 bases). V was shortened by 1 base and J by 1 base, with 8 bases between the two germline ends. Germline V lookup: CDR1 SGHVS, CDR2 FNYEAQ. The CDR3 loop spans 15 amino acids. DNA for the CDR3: TGTGCCAGCAGCTTAGAGGGAGTTTCCTACAATGAGCAGTTCTTC. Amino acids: CASSLEGVSYNEQFF.

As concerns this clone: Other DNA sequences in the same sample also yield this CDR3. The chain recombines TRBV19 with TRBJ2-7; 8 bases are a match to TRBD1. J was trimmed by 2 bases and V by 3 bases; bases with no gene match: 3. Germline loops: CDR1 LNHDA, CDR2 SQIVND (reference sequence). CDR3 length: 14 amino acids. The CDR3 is CASSISDRAYEQYF. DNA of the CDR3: TGTGCCAGTAGTATTTCGGACAGGGCCTACGAGCAGTACTTC.

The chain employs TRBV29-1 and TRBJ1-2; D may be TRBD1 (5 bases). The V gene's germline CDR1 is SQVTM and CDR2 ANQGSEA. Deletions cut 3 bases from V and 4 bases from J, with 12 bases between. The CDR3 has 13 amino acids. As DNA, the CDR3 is TGCAGCGTTGAGGACCAGGGTAGCTATGGCTACACCTTC. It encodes CSVEDQGSYGYTF.

CDR3 nucleotides: TGTGCCAGCACCCTTGGAGGATTCCCCTACGAGCAGTACTTC. This codes for CASTLGGFPYEQYF. The chain joins TRBV5-6 to TRBJ2-7; the D gene is possibly TRBD2 (5 bases). V was shortened by 6 bases and J by 2 bases, with 15 bases between the two germline ends. There are 14 residues in the CDR3. Germline V gene lookup returns CDR1 SGHDT and CDR2 YYEEEE.

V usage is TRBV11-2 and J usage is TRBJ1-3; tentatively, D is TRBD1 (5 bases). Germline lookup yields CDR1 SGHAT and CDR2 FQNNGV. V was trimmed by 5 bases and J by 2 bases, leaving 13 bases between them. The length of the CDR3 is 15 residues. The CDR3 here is CASSPDSDPGNTIYF. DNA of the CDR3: TGTGCCAGCAGCCCCGACAGTGATCCTGGAAACACCATATATTTT.

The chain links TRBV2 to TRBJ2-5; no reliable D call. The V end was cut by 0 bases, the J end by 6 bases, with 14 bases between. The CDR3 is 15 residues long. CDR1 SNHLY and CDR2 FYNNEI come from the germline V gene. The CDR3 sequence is CASSEAAQALQTQYF. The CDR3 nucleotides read TGTGCCAGCAGTGAAGCCGCCCAGGCCCTACAGACCCAGTACTTC.

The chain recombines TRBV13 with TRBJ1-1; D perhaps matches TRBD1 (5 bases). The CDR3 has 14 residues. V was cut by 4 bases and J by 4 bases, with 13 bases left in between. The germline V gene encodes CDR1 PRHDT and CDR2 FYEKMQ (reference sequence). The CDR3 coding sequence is TGTGCCAGCAGCTCCGGGGGATTGGGCACTGAAGCTTTCTTT. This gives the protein CASSSGGLGTEAFF.

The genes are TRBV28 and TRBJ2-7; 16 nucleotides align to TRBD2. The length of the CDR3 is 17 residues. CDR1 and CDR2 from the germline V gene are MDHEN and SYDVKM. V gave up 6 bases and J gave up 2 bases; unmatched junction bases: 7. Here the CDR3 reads CASSLGTSGGAPYEQYF. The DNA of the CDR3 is TGTGCCAGCAGCCTCGGGACTAGCGGGGGGGCCCCCTACGAGCAGTACTTC.

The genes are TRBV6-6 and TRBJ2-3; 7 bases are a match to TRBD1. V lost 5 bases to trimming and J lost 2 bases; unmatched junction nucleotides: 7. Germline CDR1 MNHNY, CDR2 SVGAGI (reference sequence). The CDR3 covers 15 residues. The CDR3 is CASSHQDRATDTQYF. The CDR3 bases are TGTGCCAGCAGTCACCAAGACAGGGCCACAGATACGCAGTATTTT.

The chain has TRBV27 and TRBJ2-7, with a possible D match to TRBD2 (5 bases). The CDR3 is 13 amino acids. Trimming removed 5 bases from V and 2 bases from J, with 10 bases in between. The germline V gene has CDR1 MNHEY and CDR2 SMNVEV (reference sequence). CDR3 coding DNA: TGTGCCAGCAGTCCGAGGGCCCCCTACGAGCAGTACTTC. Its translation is CASSPRAPYEQYF.

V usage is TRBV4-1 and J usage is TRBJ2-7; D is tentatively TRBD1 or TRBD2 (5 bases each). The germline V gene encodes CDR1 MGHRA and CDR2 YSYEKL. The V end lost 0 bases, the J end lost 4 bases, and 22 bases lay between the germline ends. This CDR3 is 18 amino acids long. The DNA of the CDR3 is TGCGCCAGCAGCCAAGAAGGTCCTGCCGGGACGGCTGTATACGAGCAGTACTTC. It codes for CASSQEGPAGTAVYEQYF.

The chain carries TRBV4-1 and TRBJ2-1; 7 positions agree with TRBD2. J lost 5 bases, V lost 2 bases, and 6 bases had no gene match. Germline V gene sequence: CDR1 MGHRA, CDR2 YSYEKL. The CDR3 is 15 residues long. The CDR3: CASSQLGLADNEQFF. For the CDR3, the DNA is TGCGCCAGCAGCCAATTGGGGCTAGCGGACAATGAGCAGTTCTTC.

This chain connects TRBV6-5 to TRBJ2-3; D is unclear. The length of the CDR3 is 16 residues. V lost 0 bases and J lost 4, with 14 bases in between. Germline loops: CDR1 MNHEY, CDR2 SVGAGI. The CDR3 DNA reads TGTGCCAGCAGTTACTCCCCCACTTGGAGCCCAGATACGCAGTATTTT. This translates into CASSYSPTWSPDTQYF.

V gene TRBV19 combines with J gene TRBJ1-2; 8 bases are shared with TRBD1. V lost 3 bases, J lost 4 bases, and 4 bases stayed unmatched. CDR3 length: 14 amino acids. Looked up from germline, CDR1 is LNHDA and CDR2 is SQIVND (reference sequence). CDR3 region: CASSMVTGGYGYTF. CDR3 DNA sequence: TGTGCCAGTAGTATGGTAACAGGGGGCTATGGCTACACCTTC. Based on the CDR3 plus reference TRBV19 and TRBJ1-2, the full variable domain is DGGITQSPKYLFRKEGQNVTLSCEQNLNHDAMYWYRQDPGQGLRLIYYSQIVNDFQKGDIAEGYSVSREKKESFPLTVTSAQKNPTAFYLCASSMVTGGYGYTFGSGTRLTVV.

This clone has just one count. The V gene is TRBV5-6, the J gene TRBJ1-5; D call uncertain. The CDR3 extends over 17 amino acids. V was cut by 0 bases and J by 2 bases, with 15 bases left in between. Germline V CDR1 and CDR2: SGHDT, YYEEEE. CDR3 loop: CASSLGAGWAGNQPQHF. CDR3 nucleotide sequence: TGTGCCAGCAGCTTGGGGGCCGGGTGGGCTGGCAATCAGCCCCAGCATTTT. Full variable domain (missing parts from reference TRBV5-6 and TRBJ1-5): DAGVTQSPTHLIKTRGQQVTLRCSPKSGHDTVSWYQQALGQGPQFIFQYYEEEERQRGNFPDRFSGHQFPNYSSELNVNALLLGDSALYLCASSLGAGWAGNQPQHFGDGTRLSIL.

The CDR3 DNA follows: TGTGCCATCAGTGAGGCCGGACTGGGAGAGACCCAGTACTTC. This codes for CAISEAGLGETQYF. The chain employs TRBV10-3 and TRBJ2-5, with D tentatively TRBD2 (5 bases). The CDR3 totals 14 residues. CDR1 and CDR2 from the germline V gene are ENHRY and SYGVKD. V was pared by 2 bases and J by 4 bases, with 11 bases between.

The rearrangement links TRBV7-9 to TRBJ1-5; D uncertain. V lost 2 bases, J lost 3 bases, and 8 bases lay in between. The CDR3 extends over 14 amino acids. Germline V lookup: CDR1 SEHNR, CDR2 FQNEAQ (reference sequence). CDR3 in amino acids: CASSLMGNNQPQHF. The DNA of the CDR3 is TGTGCCAGCAGCTTAATGGGGAACAATCAGCCCCAGCATTTT.

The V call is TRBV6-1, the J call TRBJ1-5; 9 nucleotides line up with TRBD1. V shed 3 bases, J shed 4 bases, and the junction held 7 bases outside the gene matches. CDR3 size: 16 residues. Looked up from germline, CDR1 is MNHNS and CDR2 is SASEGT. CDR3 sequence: CASSEGPTGGNQPQHF. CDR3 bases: TGTGCCAGCAGTGAGGGTCCGACAGGGGGGAATCAGCCCCAGCATTTT.

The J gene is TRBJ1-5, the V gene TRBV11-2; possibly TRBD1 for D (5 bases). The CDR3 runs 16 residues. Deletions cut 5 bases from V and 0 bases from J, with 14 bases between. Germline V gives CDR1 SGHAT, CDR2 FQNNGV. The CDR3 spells CASSQTTAYSNQPQHF. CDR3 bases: TGTGCCAGCAGCCAAACGACAGCGTATAGCAATCAGCCCCAGCATTTT.

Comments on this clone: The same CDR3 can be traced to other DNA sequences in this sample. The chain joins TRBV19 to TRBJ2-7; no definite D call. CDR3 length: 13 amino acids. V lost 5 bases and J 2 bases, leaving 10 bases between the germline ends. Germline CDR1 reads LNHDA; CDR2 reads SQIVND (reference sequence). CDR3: CASSPGMAYEQYF. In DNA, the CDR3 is TGTGCCAGTAGTCCTGGGATGGCCTACGAGCAGTACTTC.

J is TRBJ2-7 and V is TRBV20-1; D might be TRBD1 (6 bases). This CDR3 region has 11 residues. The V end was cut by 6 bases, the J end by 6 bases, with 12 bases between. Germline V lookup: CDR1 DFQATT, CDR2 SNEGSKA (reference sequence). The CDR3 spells CSASEGGEQYF. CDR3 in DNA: TGCAGTGCGTCCGAAGGGGGCGAGCAGTACTTC.

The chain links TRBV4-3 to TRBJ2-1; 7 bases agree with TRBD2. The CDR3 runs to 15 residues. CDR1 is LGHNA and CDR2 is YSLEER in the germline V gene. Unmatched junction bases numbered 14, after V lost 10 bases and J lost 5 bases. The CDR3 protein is CATQRRLAADNEQFF. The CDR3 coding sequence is TGCGCCACCCAAAGGCGTCTAGCGGCCGACAATGAGCAGTTCTTC.

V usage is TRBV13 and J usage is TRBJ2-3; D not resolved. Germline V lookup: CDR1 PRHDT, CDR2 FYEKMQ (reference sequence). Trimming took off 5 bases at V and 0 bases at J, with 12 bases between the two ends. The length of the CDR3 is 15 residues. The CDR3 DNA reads TGTGCCAGCAGCCGGTGGGCGGCTAGCACAGATACGCAGTATTTT. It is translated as CASSRWAASTDTQYF.

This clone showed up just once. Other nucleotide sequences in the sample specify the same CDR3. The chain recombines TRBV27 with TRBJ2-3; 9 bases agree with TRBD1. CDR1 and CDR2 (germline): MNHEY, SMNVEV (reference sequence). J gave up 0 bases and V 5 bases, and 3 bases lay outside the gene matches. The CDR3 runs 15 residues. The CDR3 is CASSRGTGSTDTQYF. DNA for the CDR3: TGTGCCAGCAGTCGCGGGACAGGGAGCACAGATACGCAGTATTTT.